One sample yielded the 18 T cell receptor beta chains listed below, sequenced in a study of blood T cell repertoires in COVID-19. Generated by immunoSEQ multiplex PCR, the TCRdb table keeps only in-frame clones and is missing some. The sample lists about 230,000 clones; approximately 87% were seen once. Material for sequencing was PBMCs or T cells enriched from blood (not recorded which). The receptors were sampled from a woman aged 50 to 60 in a cohort exposed to, infected with or recovered from COVID-19 (not recorded which).

This clone turned up a few times. The chain couples TRBV9 to TRBJ1-6, with D uncertain. Germline V gene data show CDR1 as SGDLS and CDR2 as YYNGEE. This CDR3 spans 17 amino acids. V was shortened by 3 bases and J by 0 bases, with 13 bases between the two germline ends. CDR3 region: CASSARGSPSYNSPLHF. The CDR3 DNA follows: TGTGCCAGCAGCGCCCGAGGGTCACCCTCCTATAATTCACCCCTCCACTTT.

The chain couples TRBV7-9 to TRBJ2-1; tentative D call: TRBD1 (5 bases). Germline CDR1 SEHNR, CDR2 FQNEAQ (reference sequence). The length of the CDR3 is 12 residues. The CDR3 bases are TGTGCACTACAGGACCTCTACAATGAGCAGTTCTTC. Protein: CALQDLYNEQFF. Filled out from reference TRBV7-9 and TRBJ2-1, the complete variable domain reads DTGVSQNPRHKITKRGQNVTFRCDPISEHNRLYWYRQTLGQGPEFLTYFQNEAQLEKSRLLSDRFSAERPKGSFSTLEIQRTEQGDSAMYLCALQDLYNEQFFGPGTRLTVL.

The rearrangement uses TRBV18 and TRBJ1-1, with 9 bases lining up with TRBD1. The CDR3 covers 16 residues. Trimming took 1 base from V and 4 from J; bases not matched to a gene: 7. Germline V gives CDR1 KGHSH, CDR2 LQKENI. In DNA form, the CDR3 reads TGTGCCAGCTCACCACTAATCGGACAGGGGAGCACTGAAGCTTTCTTT. Translated, it gives CASSPLIGQGSTEAFF.

The chain links TRBV18 to TRBJ1-5; D unclear. V lost 3 bases to trimming and J lost 3 bases, with 15 bases between them. Germline V gives CDR1 KGHSH, CDR2 LQKENI. The CDR3 consists of 16 residues. CDR3 DNA sequence: TGTGCCAGCTCACCGTCGGTAGTTGCGGACAATCAGCCCCAGCATTTT. Translating gives CASSPSVVADNQPQHF.

J is TRBJ1-4 and V is TRBV6-6; D is unclear. This CDR3 has 11 amino acids. Trimming took 7 bases from V and 8 from J, leaving 8 bases between them. Germline CDR1 reads MNHNY; CDR2 reads SVGAGI (reference sequence). The CDR3 protein is CASTTEEKLFF. Here the CDR3 DNA reads TGTGCCAGCACGACGGAGGAAAAACTGTTTTTT.

This chain links TRBV29-1 with TRBJ1-2; perhaps TRBD1 as D (5 bases). The V gene lost 4 bases and the J gene lost 5 bases, with 14 bases spanning the gap. CDR1 SQVTM and CDR2 ANQGSEA come from the germline V gene. The CDR3 is 13 residues long. The CDR3 DNA is TGCAGCGTTGTCTCCGACAGAACGTATGGCTACACCTTC. It encodes CSVVSDRTYGYTF.

This clone has a handful of counts. V is TRBV6-2 or TRBV6-3 and J is TRBJ1-2, with a possible D match to TRBD1 (5 bases). The germline CDR1 and CDR2 sequences are MNHEY and SVGEGT. CDR3 length: 16 residues. The V end lost 4 bases, the J end lost 1 base, and 16 bases lay between the germline ends. The CDR3 sequence: CASSLGLRGFNYGYTF. DNA of the CDR3: TGTGCCAGCAGTTTGGGACTAAGGGGATTTAACTATGGCTACACCTTC.

The rearrangement joins TRBV24-1 to TRBJ2-1; weak D call: TRBD2 (6 bases). Germline V CDR1 and CDR2: KGHDR, SFDVKD. Trimming removed 6 bases at V and 4 bases at J, with 15 bases between. CDR3 length: 15 amino acids. The CDR3: CATSPDGAGYNEQFF. In DNA form, the CDR3 reads TGTGCCACCAGTCCAGACGGGGCGGGGTACAATGAGCAGTTCTTC.

The rearrangement joins TRBV11-2 to TRBJ1-2; D is possibly TRBD1 (6 bases). V was shortened by 0 bases and J by 6 bases, with 17 bases between the two germline ends. CDR3 length equals 16 residues. The germline gives CDR1 SGHAT, CDR2 FQNNGV. CDR3 sequence (DNA): TGTGCCAGCAGCTTAGATCTTGCGACAGGTTTCGATGGCTACACCTTC. Amino acids: CASSLDLATGFDGYTF. Supplemented by reference TRBV11-2 and TRBJ1-2, the full variable domain reads EAGVAQSPRYKIIEKRQSVAFWCNPISGHATLYWYQQILGQGPKLLIQFQNNGVVDDSQLPKDRFSAERLKGVDSTLKIQPAKLEDSAVYLCASSLDLATGFDGYTFGSGTRLTVV.

The chain combines TRBV4-3 with TRBJ2-7, with 9 bases aligning to TRBD2. The V segment lost 1 base and the J segment 1 base; nucleotides outside the gene matches: 11. This CDR3 has 18 residues. Germline CDR1 reads LGHNA; CDR2 reads YSLEER. The CDR3 nucleotides read TGCGCCAGCAGCCAAGCCTACTCCGGGACTAGCTGGTCCTACGAGCAGTACTTC. Translation: CASSQAYSGTSWSYEQYF.

V and J are TRBV7-3 and TRBJ2-3, with a tentative D call TRBD2 (6 bases). This CDR3 contains 15 residues. The V and J ends lost 2 bases and 3 bases respectively, with 12 bases between them. Looked up from germline, CDR1 is SGHTA and CDR2 is FQGTGA. The CDR3: CASSLGSAGTDTQYF. The CDR3 coding sequence is TGTGCCAGCAGCTTAGGGTCGGCGGGGACAGATACGCAGTATTTT. Full variable domain (remainder filled in from reference TRBV7-3 and TRBJ2-3): GAGVSQTPSNKVTEKGKYVELRCDPISGHTALYWYRQSLGQGPEFLIYFQGTGAADDSGLPNDRFFAVRPEGSVSTLKIQRTERGDSAVYLCASSLGSAGTDTQYFGPGTRLTVL.

The chain links TRBV7-9 to TRBJ2-2, with 8 positions matching TRBD1. V lost 6 bases and J lost 1; bases outside the gene matches: 4. Germline V gene sequence: CDR1 SEHNR, CDR2 FQNEAQ (reference sequence). This CDR3 contains 15 residues. The CDR3: CASRIGQGNTGELFF. DNA for the CDR3: TGTGCCAGCAGAATCGGACAGGGGAACACCGGGGAGCTGTTTTTT.

The gene calls are TRBV7-2 and TRBJ2-5; weak D call: TRBD2 (7 bases). The V end lost 6 bases, the J end lost 5 bases, and 16 bases lay between the germline ends. Germline CDR1 SGHTA, CDR2 FQGNSA. The CDR3 runs to 14 residues. This chain's CDR3 is CASRGPGGRETQYF. CDR3 DNA sequence: TGTGCCAGCAGAGGACCGGGGGGCCGGGAGACCCAGTACTTC.

The chain links TRBV5-4 to TRBJ2-2; 9 bases agree with TRBD2. This CDR3 has 15 residues. V shed 0 bases, J shed 8 bases, and the junction held 5 bases outside the gene matches. CDR1 is SGHNT, CDR2 YYREEE, per germline (reference sequence). CDR3 amino acids: CASSLVAGGPGELFF. The CDR3 bases are TGTGCCAGCAGCTTGGTGGCGGGGGGGCCTGGGGAGCTGTTTTTT.

The chain employs TRBV30 and TRBJ2-3; 9 nucleotides agree with TRBD2. The CDR3 contains 16 residues. The J segment lost 2 bases and the V segment lost 2 bases, leaving 8 bases of the junction unmatched. Germline V gene sequence: CDR1 GTSNPN, CDR2 SVGIG (reference sequence). The CDR3 sequence is CAWSTLAGSVTDTQYF. The CDR3 nucleotides read TGTGCCTGGAGTACCCTAGCGGGGAGCGTCACAGATACGCAGTATTTT. Full variable domain (remainder filled in from reference TRBV30 and TRBJ2-3): SQTIHQWPATLVQPVGSPLSLECTVEGTSNPNLYWYRQAAGRGLQLLFYSVGIGQISSEVPQNLSASRPQDRQFILSSKKLLLSDSGFYLCAWSTLAGSVTDTQYFGPGTRLTVL.

This clone was recorded only once. This chain connects TRBV3-1 (or the pseudogene TRBV3-2) to TRBJ2-1; 9 bases fit TRBD2. J gave up 8 bases and V 0 bases, and 5 bases lay outside the gene matches. The germline V gene has CDR1 LGHDT and CDR2 YNNKEL (reference sequence). The CDR3 extends over 15 amino acids. CDR3 amino acids: CASSQDLLAGDEQFF. In nucleotides, the CDR3 is TGTGCCAGCAGCCAAGATTTACTAGCGGGCGATGAGCAGTTCTTC.

This chain joins TRBV19 and TRBJ2-2; the D gene is possibly TRBD1 (5 bases). The ends were cut back, 5 bases at V and 5 bases at J, with 18 bases in the middle. The CDR3 contains 16 residues. Germline V gene lookup returns CDR1 LNHDA and CDR2 SQIVND (reference sequence). The CDR3 DNA reads as TGTGCCAGTAGTTTCGGTTGGGGCACTAATACCGGGGAGCTGTTTTTT. It yields the protein CASSFGWGTNTGELFF.

The chain couples TRBV30 to TRBJ1-5; 8 nucleotides line up with TRBD1. CDR1 is GTSNPN, CDR2 SVGIG, per germline (reference sequence). CDR3 length: 13 amino acids. V shed 5 bases and J 6 bases; nucleotides not matched to a gene: 6. CDR3 region: CAWGGQGIQPQHF. The CDR3 coding sequence is TGTGCCTGGGGCGGACAGGGAATTCAGCCCCAGCATTTT.